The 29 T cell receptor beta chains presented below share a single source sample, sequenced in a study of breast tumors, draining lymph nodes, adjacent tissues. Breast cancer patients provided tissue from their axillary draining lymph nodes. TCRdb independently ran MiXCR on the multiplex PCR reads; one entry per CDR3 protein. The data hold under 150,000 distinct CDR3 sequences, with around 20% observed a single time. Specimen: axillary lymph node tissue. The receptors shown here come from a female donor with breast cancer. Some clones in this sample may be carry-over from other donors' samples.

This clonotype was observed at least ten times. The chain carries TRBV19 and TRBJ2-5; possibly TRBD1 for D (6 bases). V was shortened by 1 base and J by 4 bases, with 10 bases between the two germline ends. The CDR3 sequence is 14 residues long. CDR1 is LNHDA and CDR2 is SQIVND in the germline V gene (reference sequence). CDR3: CASSIVQGGETQYF. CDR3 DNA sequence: TGTGCCAGTAGTATAGTACAGGGCGGAGAGACCCAGTACTTC. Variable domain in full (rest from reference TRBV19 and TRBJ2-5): DGGITQSPKYLFRKEGQNVTLSCEQNLNHDAMYWYRQDPGQGLRLIYYSQIVNDFQKGDIAEGYSVSREKKESFPLTVTSAQKNPTAFYLCASSIVQGGETQYFGPGTRLLVL.

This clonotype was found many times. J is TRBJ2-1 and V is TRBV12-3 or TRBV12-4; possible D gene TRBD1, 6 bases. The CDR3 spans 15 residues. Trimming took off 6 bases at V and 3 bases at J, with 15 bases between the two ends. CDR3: CASRTDSAYYNEQFF. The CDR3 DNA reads TGTGCCAGCAGAACGGACAGTGCTTACTACAATGAGCAGTTCTTC.

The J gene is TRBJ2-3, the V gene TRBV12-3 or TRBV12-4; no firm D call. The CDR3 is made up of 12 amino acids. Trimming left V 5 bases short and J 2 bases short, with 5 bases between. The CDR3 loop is CASSLHTDTQYF. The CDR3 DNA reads TGTGCCAGCAGTCTTCACACAGATACGCAGTATTTT.

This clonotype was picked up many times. CDR3 loop: CSATSWAAYEQYF. CDR3 sequence (DNA): TGCAGTGCTACCTCCTGGGCAGCCTACGAGCAGTACTTC. V usage is TRBV20-1 and J usage is TRBJ2-7; no clear D. Deletions cut 4 bases from V and 2 bases from J, with 12 bases between. The CDR3 is 13 residues long. Germline loops: CDR1 DFQATT, CDR2 SNEGSKA (reference sequence).

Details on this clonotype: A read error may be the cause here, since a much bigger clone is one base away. CDR3 DNA sequence: TGCGCCAGCAGCTTGCGGCCTAGCGGGAGGGTCAGCTACAATGAGCAGTTCTTC. Protein sequence: CASSLRPSGRVSYNEQFF. The chain recombines TRBV5-1 with TRBJ2-1; the match to TRBD2 covers 12 bases. V lost 1 base and J lost 3; bases outside the gene matches: 8. There are 18 residues in the CDR3. Germline-derived CDR1 and CDR2 are SGHRS and YFSETQ.

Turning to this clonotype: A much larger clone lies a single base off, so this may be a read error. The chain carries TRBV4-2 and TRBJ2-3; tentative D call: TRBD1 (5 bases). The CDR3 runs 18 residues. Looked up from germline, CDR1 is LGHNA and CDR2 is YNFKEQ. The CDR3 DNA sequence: TGTGCCAGCAGCCGTCAAGCCCGATTACAGGATATCACAGATACGCAGTTTTTT. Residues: CASSRQARLQDITDTQFF.

CDR3 in amino acids: CASRAGTGKSYNEQFF. The CDR3 DNA sequence: TGTGCCAGCAGAGCCGGGACAGGGAAGAGCTACAATGAGCAGTTCTTC. The rearrangement uses TRBV3-1 and TRBJ2-1; 9 bases are a match to TRBD1. V dropped 6 bases and J dropped 3; count of bases not matched to a gene: 9. Germline CDR1 reads LGHDT; CDR2 reads YNNKEL (reference sequence). This CDR3 spans 16 amino acids.

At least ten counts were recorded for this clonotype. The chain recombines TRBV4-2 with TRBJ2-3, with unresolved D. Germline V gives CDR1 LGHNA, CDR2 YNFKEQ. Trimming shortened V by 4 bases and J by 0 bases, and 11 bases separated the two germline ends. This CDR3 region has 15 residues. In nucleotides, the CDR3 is TGTGCCAGCAGCCTCACTCGGATAAGCACAGATACGCAGTATTTT. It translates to CASSLTRISTDTQYF.

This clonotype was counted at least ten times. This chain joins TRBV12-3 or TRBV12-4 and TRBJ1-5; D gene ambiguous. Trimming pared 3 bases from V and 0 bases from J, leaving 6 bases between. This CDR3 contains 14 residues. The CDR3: CASSFTGSNQPQHF. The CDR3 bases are TGTGCCAGCAGTTTCACCGGTAGCAATCAGCCCCAGCATTTT.

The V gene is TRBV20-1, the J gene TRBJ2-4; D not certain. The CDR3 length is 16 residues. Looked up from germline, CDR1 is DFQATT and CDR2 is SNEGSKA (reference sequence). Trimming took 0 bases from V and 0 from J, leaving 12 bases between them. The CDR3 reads CSARDGHRLAKNIQYF. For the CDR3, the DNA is TGCAGTGCTAGAGATGGCCACAGACTAGCCAAAAACATTCAGTACTTC.

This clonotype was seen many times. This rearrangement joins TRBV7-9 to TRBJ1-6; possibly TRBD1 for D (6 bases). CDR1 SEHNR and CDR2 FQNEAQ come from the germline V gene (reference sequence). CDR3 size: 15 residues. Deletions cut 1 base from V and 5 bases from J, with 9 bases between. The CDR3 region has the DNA TGTGCCAGCAGCTTAGGGGGGGCGAATAATTCACCCCTCCACTTT. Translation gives CASSLGGANNSPLHF.

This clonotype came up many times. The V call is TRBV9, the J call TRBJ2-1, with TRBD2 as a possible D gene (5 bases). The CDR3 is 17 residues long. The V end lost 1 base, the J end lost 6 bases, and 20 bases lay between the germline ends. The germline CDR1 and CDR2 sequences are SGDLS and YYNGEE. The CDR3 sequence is CASSVLVDARVPNEQFF. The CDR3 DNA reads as TGTGCCAGCAGCGTACTGGTGGACGCGAGGGTTCCCAATGAGCAGTTCTTC.

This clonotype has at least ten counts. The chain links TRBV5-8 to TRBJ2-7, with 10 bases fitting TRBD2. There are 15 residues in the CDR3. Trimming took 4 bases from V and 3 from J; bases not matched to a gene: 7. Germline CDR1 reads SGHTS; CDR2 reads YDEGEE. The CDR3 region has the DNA TGTGCCAGCAGCAAAACTAGCGGGGAGATCTACGAGCAGTACTTC. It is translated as CASSKTSGEIYEQYF.

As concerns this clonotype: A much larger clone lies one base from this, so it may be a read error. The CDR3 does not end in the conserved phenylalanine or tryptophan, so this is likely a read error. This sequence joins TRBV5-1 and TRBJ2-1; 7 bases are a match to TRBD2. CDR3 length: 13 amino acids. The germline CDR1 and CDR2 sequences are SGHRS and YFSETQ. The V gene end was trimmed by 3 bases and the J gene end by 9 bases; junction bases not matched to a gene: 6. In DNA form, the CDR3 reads TGCGCCAGCAGCTGGCGGGAGTTTGGTGAGCAGTTCCTC. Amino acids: CASSWREFGEQFL.

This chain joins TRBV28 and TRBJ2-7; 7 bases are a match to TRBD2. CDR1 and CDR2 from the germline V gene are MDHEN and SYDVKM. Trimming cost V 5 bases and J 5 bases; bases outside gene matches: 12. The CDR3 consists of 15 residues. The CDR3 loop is CASSPLAGDLDEQYF. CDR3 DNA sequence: TGTGCCAGCAGTCCCTTGGCGGGAGACCTGGACGAGCAGTACTTC.

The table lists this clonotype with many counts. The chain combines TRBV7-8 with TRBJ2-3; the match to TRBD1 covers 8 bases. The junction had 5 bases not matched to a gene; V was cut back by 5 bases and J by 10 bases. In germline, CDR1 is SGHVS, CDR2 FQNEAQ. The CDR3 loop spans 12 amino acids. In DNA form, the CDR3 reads TGTGCCAGCAGCCCTAGACAGGGGTCGCAGTATTTT. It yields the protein CASSPRQGSQYF.

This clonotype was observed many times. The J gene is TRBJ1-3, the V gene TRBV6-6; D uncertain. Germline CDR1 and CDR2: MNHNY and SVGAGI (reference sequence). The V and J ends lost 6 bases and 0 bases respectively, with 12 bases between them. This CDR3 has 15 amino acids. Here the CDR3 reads CASSSPDFSGNTIYF. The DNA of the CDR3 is TGTGCCAGCAGCTCTCCGGACTTCTCTGGAAACACCATATATTTT.

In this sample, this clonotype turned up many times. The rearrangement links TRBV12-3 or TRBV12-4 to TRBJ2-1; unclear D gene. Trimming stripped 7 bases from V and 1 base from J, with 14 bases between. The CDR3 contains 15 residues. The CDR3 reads CASTIRIGSYNEQFF. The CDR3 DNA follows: TGTGCCAGCACCATAAGGATAGGGTCCTACAATGAGCAGTTCTTC.

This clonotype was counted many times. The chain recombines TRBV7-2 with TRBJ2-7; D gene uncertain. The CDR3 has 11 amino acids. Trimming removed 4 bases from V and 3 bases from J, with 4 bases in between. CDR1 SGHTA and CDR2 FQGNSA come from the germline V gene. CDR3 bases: TGTGCCAGCAGCTCCCTCTACGAGCAGTACTTC. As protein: CASSSLYEQYF.

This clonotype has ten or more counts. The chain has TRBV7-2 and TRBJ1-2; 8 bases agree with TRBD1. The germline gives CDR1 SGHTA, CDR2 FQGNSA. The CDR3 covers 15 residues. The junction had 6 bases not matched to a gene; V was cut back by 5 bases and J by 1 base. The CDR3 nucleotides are TGTGCCAGCAGCCCCCGGACAGGGTATAACTATGGCTACACCTTC. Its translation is CASSPRTGYNYGYTF.

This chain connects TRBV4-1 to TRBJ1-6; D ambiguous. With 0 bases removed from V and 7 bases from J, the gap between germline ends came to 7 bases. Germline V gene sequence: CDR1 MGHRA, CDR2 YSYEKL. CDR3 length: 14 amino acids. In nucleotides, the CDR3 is TGCGCCAGCAGCCAAGATTTTGTGAATTCACCCCTCCACTTT. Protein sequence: CASSQDFVNSPLHF.

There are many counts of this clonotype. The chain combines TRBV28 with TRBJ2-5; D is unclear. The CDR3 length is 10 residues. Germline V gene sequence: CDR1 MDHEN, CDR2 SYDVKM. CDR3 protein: CATVCETQYF. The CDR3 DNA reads TGTGCTACCGTTTGTGAGACCCAGTACTTC. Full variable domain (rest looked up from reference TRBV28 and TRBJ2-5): DVKVTQSSRYLVKRTGEKVFLECVQDMDHENMFWYRQDPGLGLRLIYFSYDVKMKEKGDIPEGYSVSREKKERFSLILESASTNQTSMYLCATVCETQYFGPGTRLLVL.

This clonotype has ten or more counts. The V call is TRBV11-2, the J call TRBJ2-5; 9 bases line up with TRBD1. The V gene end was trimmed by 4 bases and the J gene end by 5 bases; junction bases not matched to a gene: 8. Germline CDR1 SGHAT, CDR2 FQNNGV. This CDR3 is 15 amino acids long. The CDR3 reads CASSSWDRVSETQYF. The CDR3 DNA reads TGTGCCAGCAGCTCCTGGGACAGGGTTAGTGAGACCCAGTACTTC.

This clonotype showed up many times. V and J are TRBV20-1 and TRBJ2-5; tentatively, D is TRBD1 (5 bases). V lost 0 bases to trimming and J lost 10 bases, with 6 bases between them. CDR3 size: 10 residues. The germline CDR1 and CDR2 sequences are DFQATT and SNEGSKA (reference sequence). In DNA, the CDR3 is TGCAGTGCTAGAGACAGGGACCAGTACTTC. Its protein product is CSARDRDQYF.

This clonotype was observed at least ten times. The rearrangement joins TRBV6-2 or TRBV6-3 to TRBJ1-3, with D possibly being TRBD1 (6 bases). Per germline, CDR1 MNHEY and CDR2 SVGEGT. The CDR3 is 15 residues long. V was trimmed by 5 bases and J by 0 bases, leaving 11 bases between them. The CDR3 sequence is CASSRGTFSGNTIYF. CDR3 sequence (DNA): TGTGCCAGCAGTCGAGGGACATTCTCTGGAAACACCATATATTTT.

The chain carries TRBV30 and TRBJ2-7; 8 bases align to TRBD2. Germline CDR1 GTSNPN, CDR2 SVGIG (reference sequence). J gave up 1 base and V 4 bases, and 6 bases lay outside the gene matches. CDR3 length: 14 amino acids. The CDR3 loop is CAWNSGIGSYEQYF. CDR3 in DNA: TGTGCCTGGAATAGCGGGATTGGATCCTACGAGCAGTACTTC.

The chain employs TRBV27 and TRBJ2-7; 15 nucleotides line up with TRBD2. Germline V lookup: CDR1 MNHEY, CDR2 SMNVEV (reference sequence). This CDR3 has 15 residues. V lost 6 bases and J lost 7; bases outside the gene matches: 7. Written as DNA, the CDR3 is TGTGCCAGCAGCCCGGGACTAGCGGGAGGTAGGGAGCAGTACTTC. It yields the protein CASSPGLAGGREQYF.

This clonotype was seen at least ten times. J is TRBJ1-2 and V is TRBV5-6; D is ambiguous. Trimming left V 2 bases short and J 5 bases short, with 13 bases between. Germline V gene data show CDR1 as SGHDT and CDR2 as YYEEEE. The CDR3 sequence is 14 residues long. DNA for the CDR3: TGTGCCAGCAGCTTTGGGGTAGAGGATTATGGCTACACCTTC. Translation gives CASSFGVEDYGYTF.

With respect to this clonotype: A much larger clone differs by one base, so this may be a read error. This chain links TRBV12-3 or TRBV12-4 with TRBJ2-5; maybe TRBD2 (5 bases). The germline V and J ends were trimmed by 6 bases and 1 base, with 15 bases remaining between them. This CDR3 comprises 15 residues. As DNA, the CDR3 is TGTGCCAGCAGAATGATGTTAGGACTCCAAGAGACCCAGTACTTC. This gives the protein CASRMMLGLQETQYF.